Listed below are T cell receptor beta chains from one sample, sequenced in a study of response to subunit inactivated influenza vaccine. TCRdb reprocessed the RT-PCR reads via MiXCR and lists one record per CDR3 protein. The repertoire consists of about 540,000 distinct CDR3 sequences, with approximately 20% occurring once and the leading ten covering 2.8%. The sample was also linked to a second study, of T cells expressing NK-cell markers.

Sequencing was performed on CD4+ T cells sorted from PBMCs, taken about 11 days after vaccination. All receptors come from a man aged 50 to 60 who received an inactivated influenza vaccine. The CDR3 runs from the conserved cysteine through the conserved F or W. The D gene is left open where the match is weak. Size is stated for part of the rows, as once, few or many counts, or as a class when the clone is expanded.

J,size,length,V,D,DNA,CDR3
TRBJ1-2,.,15,TRBV4-2,.,TGTGCCAGCAGCCAAGGGGCTCCGTCTAACTATGGCTACACCTTC,CASSQGAPSNYGYTF
TRBJ2-7,.,15,TRBV4-2,TRBD2,TGTGCCAGCAGCCAACACAGCGGGAGTGCCGACGAGCAGTACTTC,CASSQHSGSADEQYF
TRBJ2-2,few,14,TRBV7-7,.,TGTGCCAGCAGCTTAAACGAGCAAACCGGGGAGCTGTTTTTT,CASSLNEQTGELFF
TRBJ2-7,few,15,TRBV21-1,.,TGTGCCAGCCATCCCCAAAGGACTAGCGACTACGAGCAGTACTTC,CASHPQRTSDYEQYF
TRBJ1-2,few,17,TRBV4-1,.,TGCGCCAGCAGCCAAGATCTGGTGGTCAGAAACCGCTATGGCTACACCTTC,CASSQDLVVRNRYGYTF
TRBJ1-3,few,16,TRBV10-3,.,TGTGCCATCAGTAATAATCAGGGAAGCTCTGGAAACACCATATATTTT,CAISNNQGSSGNTIYF
TRBJ1-3,.,17,TRBV5-1,TRBD1,TGCGCCAGCAGCTTGGACTACGGGACAGGCGTTGGAAACACCATATATTTT,CASSLDYGTGVGNTIYF
TRBJ2-7,.,16,TRBV10-2,.,TGCGCCAGCAGGCCGAGGGGGGACCGGATGTCCTACGAGCAGTACTTC,CASRPRGDRMSYEQYF
TRBJ2-1,few,13,TRBV20-1,TRBD2,TGCAGTGCTCCGGGAGGCACCTCTCGTGAGCAGTTCTTC,CSAPGGTSREQFF
TRBJ2-3,few,13,TRBV5-1,TRBD2,TGCGCCAGCAGCGTGGCGGGGGTGGATACGCAGTATTTT,CASSVAGVDTQYF
TRBJ1-2,.,15,TRBV7-2,.,TGTGCCAGCAGCTTAGTTGGGCAGACTTACTATGGCTACACCTTC,CASSLVGQTYYGYTF
TRBJ2-3,many,16,TRBV12-3/TRBV12-4,.,TGTGCCAGCAGTCTCAGGGGGGGTGTCGATCCAGATACGCAGTATTTT,CASSLRGGVDPDTQYF
TRBJ1-6,.,13,TRBV6-2/TRBV6-3,.,TGTGCCAGCAGACTCGCAAGGACTTCACCCCTCCACTTT,CASRLARTSPLHF
TRBJ2-7,.,14,TRBV2,.,TGTGCCAGCAGTCTCCACCTACAGGGATCGGAGCAGTACTTC,CASSLHLQGSEQYF
TRBJ2-5,few,15,TRBV9,.,TGTGCCAGCAGCGTAGATACCCAGGTCCAAGAGACCCAGTACTTC,CASSVDTQVQETQYF
TRBJ2-5,.,12,TRBV20-1,.,TGCAGTGCTAGAGGGTTGGGGGAGACCCAGTACTTC,CSARGLGETQYF
TRBJ1-1,.,13,TRBV12-3/TRBV12-4,.,TGTGCCAGCAGAATCAGGGGAAGTAGTGAAGCTTTCTTT,CASRIRGSSEAFF
TRBJ2-7,few,14,TRBV7-2,TRBD2,TGTGCCAGCAGCTTTCTAGCGGGAGAGGGTGAGCAGTACTTC,CASSFLAGEGEQYF
TRBJ2-2,few,16,TRBV28,TRBD2,TGTGCCAGCAGTTTAGGCGGACTAGTAGGATCCGGGGAGCTGTTTTTT,CASSLGGLVGSGELFF
TRBJ2-1,.,15,TRBV5-1,.,TGCGCCAGCAGCTTGGCCGGCGGGGCGATAAATGAGCAGTTCTTC,CASSLAGGAINEQFF
TRBJ2-7,.,14,TRBV3-1,.,TGTGCCAGCGGGGGCGGGGCCACCTCCTACGAGCAGTACTTC,CASGGGATSYEQYF
TRBJ2-7,.,14,TRBV7-2,TRBD2,TGTGCCAGCAGCCTCGGACTAGCTATGTACGAGCAGTACTTC,CASSLGLAMYEQYF
TRBJ2-7,.,14,TRBV20-1,.,TGCAGTGCTAGTGCAGGGGGGGTGTCCTACGAGCAGTACTTC,CSASAGGVSYEQYF
TRBJ1-2,.,15,TRBV18,TRBD1,TGTGCCAGCTCACCCGGGACAGGGCTTAACTATGGCTACACCTTC,CASSPGTGLNYGYTF
TRBJ2-1,few,18,TRBV6-5,TRBD2,TGTGCCAGCAGTTTGACAGGGGGTTGGACTAGCGGGGCCAATGAGCAGTTCTTC,CASSLTGGWTSGANEQFF
TRBJ1-1,.,13,TRBV7-2,.,TGTGCCAGCAGCCCGGGGGATGTAGGTGAAGCTTTCTTT,CASSPGDVGEAFF
TRBJ2-1,.,15,TRBV14,.,TGTGCCAGCAGCCCCCGACTAGGTGCCTACAATGAGCAGTTCTTC,CASSPRLGAYNEQFF
TRBJ2-7,many,13,TRBV6-2/TRBV6-3,.,TGTGCCAGCAGCCGGAGACAGACCTACGAGCAGTACTTC,CASSRRQTYEQYF
TRBJ2-1,few,15,TRBV4-2,.,TGTGCCAGCAGCCAAGAATTCCGGCTATACAATGAGCAGTTCTTC,CASSQEFRLYNEQFF
TRBJ2-2,few,15,TRBV7-2,.,TGTGCCAGCAGCCCACTCGTGGTCGGGACCGGGGAGCTGTTTTTT,CASSPLVVGTGELFF
TRBJ2-5,.,15,TRBV5-1,.,TGCGCCAGCAGCTTAAGAGGGCAGCACCAAGAGACCCAGTACTTC,CASSLRGQHQETQYF
TRBJ2-3,few,18,TRBV6-5,TRBD2,TGTGCCAGCAGTTGGGGATCCGGGACTAGCGGGAGGGCGGATACGCAGTATTTT,CASSWGSGTSGRADTQYF
TRBJ2-3,.,15,TRBV12-5,TRBD1,TGTGCTAGTGGACAGGGGGTGCTAGGGGTAAATACGCAGTATTTT,CASGQGVLGVNTQYF
TRBJ2-1,.,17,TRBV3-1,.,TGTGCCAGCAGCCAAGGGGGACCCTATGAGTCGTACAATGAGCAGTTCTTC,CASSQGGPYESYNEQFF
TRBJ2-7,few,15,TRBV28,TRBD2,TGTGCCAGCAGTCCCTCGACTAGCGGGTCCTACGAGCAGTACTTC,CASSPSTSGSYEQYF
TRBJ2-5,.,15,TRBV12-3/TRBV12-4,TRBD2,TGTGCCAGCAGTTTGAAGCGGGGGGCGCAAGAGACCCAGTACTTC,CASSLKRGAQETQYF
TRBJ2-7,few,16,TRBV27,TRBD2,TGTGCCAGCAGTTTAGTAGCGGGGGTAACCTATTACGAGCAGTACTTC,CASSLVAGVTYYEQYF
TRBJ1-4,.,15,TRBV12-3/TRBV12-4,TRBD1,TGTGCCAGCAGACCGGGACAGGGGTTGGGTGAAAAACTGTTTTTT,CASRPGQGLGEKLFF
TRBJ2-3,few,15,TRBV7-2,TRBD2,TGTGCCAGTCTGATAGGAGGGACTAGGGGAGATACGCAGTATTTT,CASLIGGTRGDTQYF
TRBJ2-3,many,11,TRBV28,.,TGTGCCAGCAGTTTGTCGGGAACGCAGTATTTT,CASSLSGTQYF
TRBJ2-7,once,14,TRBV28,.,TGTGCCAGCAGTTCGGCGGCAGGTTACTACGAGCAGTACTTC,CASSSAAGYYEQYF
TRBJ1-1,.,14,TRBV30,.,TGTGCCTGGAGTGTGATGGGTGGGAGCGCTGAAGCTTTCTTT,CAWSVMGGSAEAFF
TRBJ2-3,.,16,TRBV6-1,TRBD2,TGTGCCAGCAGCCCTGGGGGCGGGAGGGCCAGGGATACGCAGTATTTT,CASSPGGGRARDTQYF
TRBJ2-5,few,13,TRBV9,.,TGTGCCAGCAGCACAAACATTCAAGAGACCCAGTACTTC,CASSTNIQETQYF
TRBJ2-7,.,14,TRBV10-3,TRBD1,TGTGCCATCAGTCCCGGGACAGTCTCCTACGAGCAGTACTTC,CAISPGTVSYEQYF
TRBJ2-7,.,15,TRBV10-3,.,TGTGCCATCAAGTTTGGTGCTGCAAACTCCTACGAGCAGTACTTC,CAIKFGAANSYEQYF
TRBJ2-3,.,10,TRBV6-1,.,TGTGCCCACGGGGAAGATACGCAGTATTTT,CAHGEDTQYF
TRBJ2-3,few,16,TRBV14,.,TGTGCCAGCAGCCAAGATAGAACTCCTAGCACAGATACGCAGTATTTT,CASSQDRTPSTDTQYF
TRBJ2-3,.,15,TRBV3-1,TRBD2,TGTGCCAGCAGTCCGGGACTAGCGACGAAAGATACGCAGTATTTT,CASSPGLATKDTQYF
TRBJ2-7,.,16,TRBV7-9,TRBD2,TGTGCCAGCAGCTTAGATAGCGGGGGGGGCTCCTACGAGCAGTACTTC,CASSLDSGGGSYEQYF
TRBJ2-3,many,12,TRBV9,.,TGTGCCAGCAGCTCCGACTTGGATACGCAGTATTTT,CASSSDLDTQYF
TRBJ2-7,few,12,TRBV20-1,.,TGCAGTGCTAGAGCGGACTCCTACGAGCAGTACTTC,CSARADSYEQYF
TRBJ2-5,.,15,TRBV3-1,TRBD2,TGTGCCAGCAGCCGACGGCGGGGGTACCAAGAGACCCAGTACTTC,CASSRRRGYQETQYF
TRBJ2-5,few,15,TRBV5-6,.,TGTGCCAGCAGCTTGGCCCGACAGGCCGGAGAGACCCAGTACTTC,CASSLARQAGETQYF
TRBJ2-3,.,13,TRBV29-1,.,TGCAGCGTTCTACTAAACGCGGTCAATACGCAGTATTTT,CSVLLNAVNTQYF
TRBJ2-1,few,14,TRBV7-9,.,TGTGCCAGCAGCTTCGTTCTCCTGAAGGATGAGCAGTTCTTC,CASSFVLLKDEQFF
TRBJ2-5,.,13,TRBV20-1,.,TGCAGTGCTAGAGGGCTAGCTCAAGAGACCCAGTACTTC,CSARGLAQETQYF
TRBJ1-2,.,15,TRBV15,TRBD1,TGTGCCACCAGCAGAGATTTGGGACAGGGACATGGCTACACCTTC,CATSRDLGQGHGYTF
TRBJ1-5,few,16,TRBV24-1,TRBD1,TGTGCCACCAGTGAAACCGGGACAGGGGGCCGGCAGCCCCAGCATTTT,CATSETGTGGRQPQHF